The 19 T cell receptor beta chains reported below all come from one sample, sequenced in a study of blood T cell repertoires in COVID-19. The repertoire was sequenced with immunoSEQ multiplex PCR; TCRdb's copy has only in-frame clones and lacks some. The table lists around 330,000 clones, approximately 88% of them singletons. Sequencing was carried out using peripheral blood. Receptor source: a woman aged 25 to 39 with COVID-19, enrolled during active disease.

The rearrangement uses TRBV27 and TRBJ1-1; weak D call: TRBD1 (6 bases). Deletions cut 2 bases from V and 1 base from J, with 11 bases between. The CDR3 extends over 15 amino acids. CDR1 MNHEY and CDR2 SMNVEV come from the germline V gene (reference sequence). The CDR3 reads CASSLDRRKNTEAFF. CDR3 DNA sequence: TGTGCCAGCAGTTTAGACAGGAGAAAGAACACTGAAGCTTTCTTT.

The rearrangement uses TRBV11-3 and TRBJ2-1; D may be TRBD2 (5 bases). CDR1 SGHNT and CDR2 YENEEA come from the germline V gene. Trimming took off 5 bases at V and 2 bases at J, with 10 bases between the two ends. This CDR3 contains 14 residues. CDR3 coding DNA: TGTGCCAGCAGCCGCGGAGGAGCCTACAATGAGCAGTTCTTC. This translates into CASSRGGAYNEQFF. The whole variable domain, remainder taken from reference TRBV11-3 and TRBJ2-1, is EAGVVQSPRYKIIEKKQPVAFWCNPISGHNTLYWYLQNLGQGPELLIRYENEEAVDDSQLPKDRFSAERLKGVDSTLKIQPAELGDSAVYLCASSRGGAYNEQFFGPGTRLTVL.

This clone was observed a few times. The chain has TRBV7-2 and TRBJ2-1; 9 bases line up with TRBD2. Trimming took 4 bases from V and 7 from J; bases not matched to a gene: 11. Per germline, CDR1 SGHTA and CDR2 FQGNSA. This CDR3 comprises 16 residues. CDR3 region: CASSYFQAGGQNEQFF. The CDR3 bases are TGTGCCAGCAGCTACTTCCAGGCGGGGGGGCAGAATGAGCAGTTCTTC. Using reference TRBV7-2 and TRBJ2-1 for the parts outside the CDR3, the full variable domain is GAGVSQSPSNKVTEKGKDVELRCDPISGHTALYWYRQSLGQGLEFLIYFQGNSAPDKSGLPSDRFSAERTGGSVSTLTIQRTQQEDSAVYLCASSYFQAGGQNEQFFGPGTRLTVL.

The chain uses TRBV5-1 and TRBJ2-7; the D gene is possibly TRBD2 (7 bases). Per the germline V gene, CDR1 is SGHRS and CDR2 is YFSETQ. V was shortened by 3 bases and J by 2 bases, with 15 bases between the two germline ends. The CDR3 has 15 amino acids. The CDR3 DNA reads TGCGCCAGCAGCTCTCAGGCGGGGGCCGCCTACGAGCAGTACTTC. Amino acid sequence: CASSSQAGAAYEQYF.

V usage is TRBV4-1 and J usage is TRBJ2-3; 8 positions agree with TRBD2. Germline V gene sequence: CDR1 MGHRA, CDR2 YSYEKL. CDR3 length: 16 residues. The trim removed 5 bases at V and 2 bases at J, leaving 9 bases unmatched. The CDR3 coding sequence is TGCGCCAGCAGCGCTACTAGCGGAGGGCTCACAGATACGCAGTATTTT. It is translated as CASSATSGGLTDTQYF.

The gene calls are TRBV9 and TRBJ2-5, with D possibly TRBD2 on 6 matching bases. The V end lost 5 bases, the J end lost 2 bases, and 16 bases lay between the germline ends. The germline V gene encodes CDR1 SGDLS and CDR2 YYNGEE. CDR3 length: 15 amino acids. CDR3 in amino acids: CASSDTGDLQETQYF. The CDR3 DNA reads TGTGCCAGCAGTGATACGGGAGACCTGCAAGAGACCCAGTACTTC.

The chain is built from TRBV9 and TRBJ1-6; 8 nucleotides line up with TRBD1. The CDR3 is 14 residues long. Germline values: CDR1 SGDLS, CDR2 YYNGEE. Trimming removed 4 bases from V and 9 bases from J; junction bases left unmatched: 6. CDR3 DNA sequence: TGTGCCAGCAGCACACAGGGGGGAAGTTCACCCCTCCACTTT. Protein product: CASSTQGGSSPLHF.

This chain uses TRBV27 with TRBJ1-6, with 7 nucleotides matching TRBD1. V was pared by 5 bases and J by 12 bases, with 4 bases of the junction left unmatched. The germline V gene encodes CDR1 MNHEY and CDR2 SMNVEV (reference sequence). The CDR3 is 12 residues long. CDR3 protein: CASSRQGEPLHF. CDR3 nucleotides: TGTGCCAGCAGTCGACAGGGCGAACCCCTCCACTTT.

The V and J genes are TRBV6-5 and TRBJ1-2; TRBD1 agrees at 7 bases. With 6 bases clipped from V and 3 bases from J, the junction kept 4 bases outside the gene matches. The CDR3 is 13 amino acids. Per the germline V gene, CDR1 is MNHEY and CDR2 is SVGAGI. The CDR3 loop reads CASRGGQYYGYTF. The CDR3 coding sequence is TGTGCCAGCAGGGGGGGACAGTACTATGGCTACACCTTC.

This rearrangement joins TRBV3-1 (or the pseudogene TRBV3-2) to TRBJ1-3; 7 positions agree with TRBD1. Germline-derived CDR1 and CDR2 are LGHDT and YNNKEL (reference sequence). The J segment lost 4 bases and the V segment lost 4 bases, leaving 4 bases of the junction unmatched. This CDR3 is 14 amino acids long. The CDR3 DNA is TGTGCCAGCAGCCTTAGGGGGCGCGGAAACACCATATATTTT. This codes for CASSLRGRGNTIYF.

This sequence joins TRBV5-5 and TRBJ1-5; D might be TRBD1 (5 bases). Germline V CDR1 and CDR2: SGHKS, YYEKEE (reference sequence). This CDR3 contains 15 residues. V was clipped by 0 bases and J by 6 bases, with 13 bases between them. The CDR3 bases are TGTGCCAGCAGCTTGGCCGGAGGGGACGGTCAGCCCCAGCATTTT. Protein product: CASSLAGGDGQPQHF. Together with reference TRBV5-5 and TRBJ1-5, the CDR3 gives the full variable domain: DAGVTQSPTHLIKTRGQQVTLRCSPISGHKSVSWYQQVLGQGPQFIFQYYEKEERGRGNFPDRFSARQFPNYSSELNVNALLLGDSALYLCASSLAGGDGQPQHFGDGTRLSIL.

J is TRBJ1-4 and V is TRBV27; 7 bases fit TRBD1. The CDR3 extends over 16 amino acids. Germline V CDR1 and CDR2: MNHEY, SMNVEV (reference sequence). The trim removed 5 bases at V and 4 bases at J, leaving 10 bases unmatched. The CDR3 loop is CASSPRIGTVNEKLFF. In DNA, the CDR3 is TGTGCCAGCAGTCCTCGGATCGGGACAGTTAATGAAAAACTGTTTTTT.

This clone came up a few times. The chain has TRBV19 and TRBJ1-4; 9 nucleotides align to TRBD1. J gave up 5 bases and V 1 base, and 5 bases lay outside the gene matches. This CDR3 comprises 16 residues. Per the germline V gene, CDR1 is LNHDA and CDR2 is SQIVND (reference sequence). CDR3 loop: CASSIGPGTGNEKLFF. CDR3 nucleotide sequence: TGTGCCAGTAGTATAGGACCCGGGACAGGGAATGAAAAACTGTTTTTT. Filled out from reference TRBV19 and TRBJ1-4, the complete variable domain reads DGGITQSPKYLFRKEGQNVTLSCEQNLNHDAMYWYRQDPGQGLRLIYYSQIVNDFQKGDIAEGYSVSREKKESFPLTVTSAQKNPTAFYLCASSIGPGTGNEKLFFGSGTQLSVL.

The rearrangement joins TRBV6-5 to TRBJ1-6; D gene uncertain. The CDR3 is 14 amino acids. V was pared by 7 bases and J by 8 bases, with 15 bases between. Germline V gene lookup returns CDR1 MNHEY and CDR2 SVGAGI. The CDR3 DNA reads TGTGCCAGCACTAAAGAGGGAAATTATTCACCCCTCCACTTT. It specifies CASTKEGNYSPLHF.

V is TRBV7-9 and J is TRBJ2-7; D gene unclear. This CDR3 has 11 amino acids. The V gene lost 6 bases and the J gene lost 3 bases, with 6 bases spanning the gap. Germline loops: CDR1 SEHNR, CDR2 FQNEAQ (reference sequence). CDR3 in DNA: TGTGCCAGCAGTTCTATCTACGAGCAGTACGTC. Protein product: CASSSIYEQYV.

This clone has only a few counts. This chain connects TRBV6-5 to TRBJ2-2; D call uncertain. The V gene's germline CDR1 is MNHEY and CDR2 SVGAGI. V was pared by 4 bases and J by 5 bases, with 11 bases between. The CDR3 is 14 amino acids. CDR3 DNA: TGTGCCAGCAGTTCTGGCGGTTGGACCGGGGAGCTGTTTTTT. Amino acid sequence: CASSSGGWTGELFF.

The rearrangement links TRBV7-9 to TRBJ2-5; tentative D call: TRBD1 (5 bases). The V and J ends lost 2 bases and 1 base respectively, with 8 bases between them. Germline values: CDR1 SEHNR, CDR2 FQNEAQ (reference sequence). This CDR3 is built from 14 residues. CDR3 in amino acids: CASSLKGPQETQYF. The CDR3 DNA reads TGTGCCAGCAGCTTAAAGGGGCCCCAAGAGACCCAGTACTTC.

This clone was seen just once. The rearrangement joins TRBV11-2 to TRBJ2-3; 8 positions match TRBD2. Germline V CDR1 and CDR2: SGHAT, FQNNGV. CDR3 length: 14 residues. The ends lost 4 bases at V and 6 bases at J; junction bases unmatched: 6. The DNA of the CDR3 is TGTGCCAGCAGCTCGGGTAGCGGGGTGGATACGCAGTATTTT. Its protein is CASSSGSGVDTQYF.

This clone was counted once. J is TRBJ1-1 and V is TRBV28; 9 bases are shared with TRBD1. The V gene's germline CDR1 is MDHEN and CDR2 SYDVKM. This CDR3 is 12 amino acids long. J gave up 12 bases and V 3 bases, and 5 bases lay outside the gene matches. The CDR3 DNA follows: TGTGCCAGCAGTTTCTTGACAGGGGGGACTTTCTTT. Its protein product is CASSFLTGGTFF.